This entry is about one T cell receptor beta chain. This clonotype was observed a handful of times. This receptor's antigen is unknown. One base away there is no much larger clone; base qualities are not given. CD3+ T cells were initially rested overnight at approximately 2.4 million cells/mL in RPMI 1640 lacking fetal bovine serum. MACS immunomagnetic beads were used, per the manufacturer's instructions, to isolate CD3+ T cells from PBMCs. This entry is derived from a study of T cell repertoires and leukemia-associated antigens (dated by TCRdb to between 2018 and 2020). Regarding the complete study: About 5.1 to 7 million read pairs and roughly 3 to 5.0 million effective reads were obtained per sample, with some 16 million effective reads obtained overall. Using in vitro peptide stimulation of healthy T cells, the study set out to figure out what antigen is recognized by a TCR Vbeta21 clone that had previously been found in CML patients. The research as a whole found: Numbers of Vbeta genes (approximately 60), Jbeta genes (more than 12), VDJ rearrangements and unique CDR3s did not differ significantly among the four groups. Antigen specificity and function of the expanded clones were not tested directly and required further investigation.

The cysteine opens and the phenylalanine closes a CDR3 of 16 amino acids. Only the CDR3 region is kept as DNA, spanning 48 bases read in frame from base 1. Trimming removed 2 bases from V and 6 bases from J; the gene matches leave 9 bases unexplained. CDR1 and CDR2 are read off the germline V gene as MRHNA and SNTAGT. TRIzol reagent was used to extract total RNA from the cultured T cells. TCRbeta libraries were amplified from RNA using 5' rapid amplification of cDNA ends (5'RACE). Library concentration and integrity were checked with Qubit, an Agilent instrument, and quantitative PCR before sequencing. Sequencing of qualified libraries was performed on Illumina HiSeq or MiSeq by a commercial service provider. Concerning the study's data processing: MiXCR version 1.8.2 was used to identify TCR sequences in each sample. For a clone to be considered qualified, a CDR3 longer than four amino acids, an in-frame nucleotide length, and the absence of a stop codon were required. A read containing the complete CDR3 structure was defined as an effective read. Expanded clones were validated by RT-PCR with 24 Vbeta primers, GeneScan spectratyping, and Sanger sequencing. TCRdb reprocessing: public reads trimmed at Q25 with fastp, clones called with MiXCR, in-frame beta chains kept. CDR3 protein duplicates are merged, each entry listing the most common genes and DNA. None of the V and J calls come from the authors' own analysis; TCRdb made them. A total of some 13,000 distinct CDR3 sequences appear in this sample, roughly 38% of them only once. The ten largest make up around a tenth of the sample.

This clonotype was sampled from a female donor in good health. The sample was CD3+ T cells sorted from blood and cultured. The chain joins TRBV6-4 to TRBJ2-1; 8 bases in the middle match TRBD2. The CDR3 has the sequence CASSDGGSGKGNEQFF. The DNA sequence is as follows: TGTGCCAGCAGTGACGGGGGTAGCGGGAAGGGCAATGAGCAGTTCTTC.